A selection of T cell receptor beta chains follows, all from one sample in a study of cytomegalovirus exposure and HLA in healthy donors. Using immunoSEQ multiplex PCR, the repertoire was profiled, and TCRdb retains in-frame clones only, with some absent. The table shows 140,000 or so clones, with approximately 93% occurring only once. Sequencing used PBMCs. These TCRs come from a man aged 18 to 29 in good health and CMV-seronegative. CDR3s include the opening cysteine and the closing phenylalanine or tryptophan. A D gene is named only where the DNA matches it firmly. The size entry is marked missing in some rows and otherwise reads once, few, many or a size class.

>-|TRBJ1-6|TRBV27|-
CASSLQGTNSPLHF
TGTGCCAGCAGCCTACAGGGCACCAATTCACCCCTCCACTTT
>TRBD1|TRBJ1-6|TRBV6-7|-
CASSAGTGSICSYNSPLHF
TGTGCCAGCAGTGCCGGGACAGGGAGTATTTGCTCCTATAATTCACCCCTCCACTTT
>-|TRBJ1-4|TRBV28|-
CASSPNPSGYNEKLFF
TGTGCCAGCAGTCCCAACCCGTCGGGTTATAATGAAAAACTGTTTTTT
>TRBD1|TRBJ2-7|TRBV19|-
CASSVPGQGTYEQYF
TGTGCCAGTAGTGTCCCGGGACAGGGGACCTACGAGCAGTACTTC
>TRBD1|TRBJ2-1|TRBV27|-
CASSSTGTGYNEQFF
TGTGCCAGCAGTTCAACCGGGACAGGGTACAATGAGCAGTTCTTC
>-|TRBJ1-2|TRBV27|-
CASSSRTPARYTF
TGTGCCAGCAGTTCCCGGACACCGGCGCGCTACACCTTC
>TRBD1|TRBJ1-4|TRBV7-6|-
CASSSITGGLGEKLFF
TGTGCCAGCAGCTCGATCACAGGGGGCCTCGGCGAAAAACTGTTTTTT
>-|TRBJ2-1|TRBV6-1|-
CASSALKSQKGGHEQFF
TGTGCCAGCAGTGCTTTGAAATCCCAAAAGGGAGGTCATGAGCAGTTCTTC
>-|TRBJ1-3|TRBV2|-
CASSSLDRNTIYF
TGTGCCAGCAGTTCTCTAGATCGGAACACCATATATTTT
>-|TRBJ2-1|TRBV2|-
CASRDSSYNEQFF
TGTGCCAGCCGAGATAGCTCCTACAATGAGCAGTTCTTC
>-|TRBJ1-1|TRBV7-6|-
CASSPIDTPTEAFF
TGTGCCAGCAGCCCGATCGACACTCCGACTGAAGCTTTCTTT
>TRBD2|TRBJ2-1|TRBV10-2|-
CASRKRGSPWNEQFF
TGCGCCAGCAGAAAGCGGGGGTCGCCGTGGAATGAGCAGTTCTTC
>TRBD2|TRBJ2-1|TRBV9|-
CASSAQTSGGGNEQFF
TGTGCCAGCAGCGCCCAGACTAGCGGGGGAGGAAATGAGCAGTTCTTC
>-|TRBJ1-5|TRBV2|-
CASIAGKGQPQHF
TGTGCCAGCATCGCAGGGAAGGGCCAGCCCCAGCATTTT
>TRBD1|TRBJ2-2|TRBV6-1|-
CASRTTGVGELFF
TGTGCCAGCAGGACGACAGGGGTCGGGGAGCTGTTTTTT
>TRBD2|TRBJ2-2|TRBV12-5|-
CASGLRLAGDTGELFF
TGTGCTAGTGGTTTGCGACTAGCGGGAGACACCGGGGAGCTGTTTTTT
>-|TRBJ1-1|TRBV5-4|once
CASSPQAQGNTEAFF
TGTGCCAGCAGCCCCCAAGCACAGGGGAACACTGAAGCTTTCTTT
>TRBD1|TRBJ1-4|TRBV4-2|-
CASSQELTGDEKLFF
TGTGCCAGCAGCCAAGAACTAACAGGGGATGAAAAACTGTTTTTT
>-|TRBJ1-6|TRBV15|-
CATSRRLGGSYNSPLHF
TGTGCCACCAGCAGGAGATTGGGGGGTTCCTATAATTCACCCCTCCACTTT
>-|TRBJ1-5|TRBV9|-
CASSAPTGYQPQHF
TGTGCCAGCAGCGCACCGACAGGATATCAGCCCCAGCATTTT
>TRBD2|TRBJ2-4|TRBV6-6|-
CASRPASGGGKNIQYF
TGTGCCAGCAGGCCCGCTAGCGGGGGTGGCAAAAACATTCAGTACTTC
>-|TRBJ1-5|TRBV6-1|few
CASTSGPYQPQHF
TGTGCCAGCACCTCAGGGCCCTATCAGCCCCAGCATTTT
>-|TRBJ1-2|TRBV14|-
CASSPISGRDYYGYTF
TGTGCCAGCAGCCCAATCTCGGGCAGGGATTACTATGGCTACACCTTC
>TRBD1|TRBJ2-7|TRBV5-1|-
CASSSQVQGAGNEQYF
TGCGCCAGCAGCTCCCAGGTACAGGGGGCGGGCAACGAGCAGTACTTC
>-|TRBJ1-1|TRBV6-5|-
CASSAQMNTEAFF
TGTGCCAGCAGTGCACAGATGAACACTGAAGCTTTCTTT
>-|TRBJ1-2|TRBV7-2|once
CASSLDGGYPYGYTF
TGTGCCAGCAGCTTAGATGGGGGCTACCCCTATGGCTACACCTTC
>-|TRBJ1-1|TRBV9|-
CASSVVVGGRTFF
TGTGCCAGCAGCGTAGTGGTAGGTGGGAGAACTTTCTTT